This entry features one T cell receptor beta chain sequence. Original data processing: From reference gene primer amplification, estimates of nucleated cell counts were derived. TCRdb's table, derived via immunoSEQ multiplex PCR, lists solely in-frame clones and lacks some. The V and J calls and the clone size are those of that table, but D and trimming were determined from the DNA. The sample carries approximately 280,000 clones, around 86% recorded once. The CDR3 length is 14 residues. CDR1 WSHSY and CDR2 SAAADI come from the germline V gene. Trimming removed 7 bases from V and 4 bases from J, with 14 bases in between. The source of the sample is a study of blood T cell repertoires in COVID-19. Study-wide background: Whether acute or convalescent, the COVID-19 samples came from the United States, Italy and Spain. PBMCs, B-cell-depleted T cells, or T cells were the source of the cDNA or gDNA that made up the material.

The material sequenced was peripheral blood. The chain couples TRBV10-2 to TRBJ1-3, with a possible D match to TRBD1 (5 bases). This TCR was sampled from a man aged 45-65 years with acute or convalescent COVID-19. In DNA, the CDR3 is TGCGCCAGCACCCGGAGCAGGGAAGGAAACACCATATATTTT. It encodes CASTRSREGNTIYF.